This section outlines one T cell receptor (beta chain) sequence together with its context. The CDR3 runs to 13 residues. V was clipped by 2 bases and J by 9 bases, with 14 bases between them. Study processing details: By means of reference gene primer amplification, nucleated cell counts were estimated. The protocol was immunoSEQ multiplex PCR, while the TCRdb copy is restricted to in-frame clones and leaves out a portion. The V and J calls and clone size were taken over from that table, and D and trimming were inferred from the DNA. The sample carries about 92,000 clones, 80% recorded once. This specimen belongs to a study of blood T cell repertoires in COVID-19. Study summary: Acute and convalescent COVID-19 specimens originated in the United States, Italy and Spain. Nucleic acid was either cDNA or gDNA, and it came from T cells, B-cell-depleted T cells, or PBMCs.

The clonotype comes from a man in his fifties or sixties who had recovered from COVID-19. The gene calls are TRBV12-3 or TRBV12-4 and TRBJ2-7; unclear D gene. The sequencing sample was made of peripheral blood. CDR3 sequence (DNA): TGTGCCAGCAGTTTAAGCCATCTACGAGTGCAGTACTTC. It specifies CASSLSHLRVQYF.